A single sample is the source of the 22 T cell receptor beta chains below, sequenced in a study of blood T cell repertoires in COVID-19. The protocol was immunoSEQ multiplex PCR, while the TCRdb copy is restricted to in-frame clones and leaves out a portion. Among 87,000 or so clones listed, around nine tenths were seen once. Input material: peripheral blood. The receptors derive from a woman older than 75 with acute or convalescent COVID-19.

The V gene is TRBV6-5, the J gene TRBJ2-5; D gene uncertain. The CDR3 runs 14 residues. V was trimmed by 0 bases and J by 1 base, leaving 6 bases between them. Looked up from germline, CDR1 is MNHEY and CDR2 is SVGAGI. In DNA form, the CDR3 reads TGTGCCAGCAGTTACTCGAGGTCCCAAGAGACCCAGTACTTC. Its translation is CASSYSRSQETQYF.

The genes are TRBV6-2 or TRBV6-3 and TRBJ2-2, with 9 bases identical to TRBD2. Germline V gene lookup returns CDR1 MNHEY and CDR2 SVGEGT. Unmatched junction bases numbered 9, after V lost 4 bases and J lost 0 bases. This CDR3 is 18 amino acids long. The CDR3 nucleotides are TGTGCCAGCAGTTTCCCCGGGACTAGCCGGGCGAACACCGGGGAGCTGTTTTTT. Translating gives CASSFPGTSRANTGELFF.

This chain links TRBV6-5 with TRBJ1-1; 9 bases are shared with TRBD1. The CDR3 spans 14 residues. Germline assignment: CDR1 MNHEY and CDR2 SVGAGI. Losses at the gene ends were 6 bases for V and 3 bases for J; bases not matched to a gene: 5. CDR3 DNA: TGTGCCAGCAGACCCGGACAGGGGCACACTGAAGCTTTCTTT. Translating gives CASRPGQGHTEAFF.

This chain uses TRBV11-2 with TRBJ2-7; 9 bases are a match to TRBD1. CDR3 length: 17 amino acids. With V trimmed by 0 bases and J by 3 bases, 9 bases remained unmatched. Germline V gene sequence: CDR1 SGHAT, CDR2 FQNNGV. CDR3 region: CASSLDLVGTGNYEQYF. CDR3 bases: TGTGCCAGCAGCTTAGATCTGGTTGGGACAGGGAACTACGAGCAGTACTTC.

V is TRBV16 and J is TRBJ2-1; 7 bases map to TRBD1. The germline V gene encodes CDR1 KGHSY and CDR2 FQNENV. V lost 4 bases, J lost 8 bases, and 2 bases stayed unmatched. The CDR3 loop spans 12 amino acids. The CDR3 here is CASSPTGDEQFF. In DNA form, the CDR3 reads TGTGCCAGCAGCCCTACAGGGGATGAGCAGTTCTTC.

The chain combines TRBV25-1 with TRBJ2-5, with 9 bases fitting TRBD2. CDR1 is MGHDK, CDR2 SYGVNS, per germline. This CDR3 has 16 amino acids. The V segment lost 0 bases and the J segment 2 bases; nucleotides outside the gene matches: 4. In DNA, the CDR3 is TGTGCCAGCAGTGAATATATAGCGGGGGCACAAGAGACCCAGTACTTC. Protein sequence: CASSEYIAGAQETQYF.

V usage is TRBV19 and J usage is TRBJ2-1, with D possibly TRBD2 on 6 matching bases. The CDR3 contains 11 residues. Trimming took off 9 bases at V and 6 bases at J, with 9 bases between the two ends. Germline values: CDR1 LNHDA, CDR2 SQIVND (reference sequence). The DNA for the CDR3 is TGTGCCAGCGGGAGCTTCAATGAGCAGTTCTTC. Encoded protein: CASGSFNEQFF.

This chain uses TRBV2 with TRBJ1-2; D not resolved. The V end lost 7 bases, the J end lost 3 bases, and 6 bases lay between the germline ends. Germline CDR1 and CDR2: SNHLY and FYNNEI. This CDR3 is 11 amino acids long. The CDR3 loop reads CASTRDYGYTF. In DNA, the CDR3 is TGTGCCAGCACCCGTGACTATGGCTACACCTTC. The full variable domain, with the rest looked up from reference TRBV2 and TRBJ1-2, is EPEVTQTPSHQVTQMGQEVILRCVPISNHLYFYWYRQILGQKVEFLVSFYNNEISEKSEIFDDQFSVERPDGSNFTLKIRSTKLEDSAMYFCASTRDYGYTFGSGTRLTVV.

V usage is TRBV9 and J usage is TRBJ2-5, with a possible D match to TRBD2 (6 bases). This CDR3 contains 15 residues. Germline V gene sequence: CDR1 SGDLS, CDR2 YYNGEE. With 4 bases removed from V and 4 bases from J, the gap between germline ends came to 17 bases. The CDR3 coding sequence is TGTGCCAGCAGCCCAGGAGCGGGTTCCCGAGAGACCCAGTACTTC. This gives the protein CASSPGAGSRETQYF.

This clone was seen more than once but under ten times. This chain's CDR3 is CASRGLAGSYNEQFF. The CDR3 DNA reads TGCGCCAGCCGGGGACTAGCGGGTTCCTACAATGAGCAGTTCTTC. V and J are TRBV10-2 and TRBJ2-1; 12 bases map to TRBD2. The CDR3 spans 15 residues. After removal of 8 bases from V and 1 base from J, the junction contained 3 bases not matched to a gene. Germline-derived CDR1 and CDR2 are WSHSY and SAAADI.

The CDR3 is CASSQTGYGYTF. The CDR3 DNA sequence: TGTGCCAGCAGCCAAACCGGCTATGGCTACACCTTC. The chain uses TRBV3-1 (or the pseudogene TRBV3-2) and TRBJ1-2; D call uncertain. Germline V lookup: CDR1 LGHDT, CDR2 YNNKEL (reference sequence). V was shortened by 2 bases and J by 4 bases, with 5 bases between the two germline ends. This CDR3 region has 12 residues.

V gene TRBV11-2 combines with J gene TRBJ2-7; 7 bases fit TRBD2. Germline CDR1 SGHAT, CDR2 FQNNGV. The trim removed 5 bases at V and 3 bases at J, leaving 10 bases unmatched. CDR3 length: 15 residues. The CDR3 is CASSRAGDPNYEQYF. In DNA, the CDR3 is TGTGCCAGCAGCCGGGCGGGGGATCCGAACTACGAGCAGTACTTC.

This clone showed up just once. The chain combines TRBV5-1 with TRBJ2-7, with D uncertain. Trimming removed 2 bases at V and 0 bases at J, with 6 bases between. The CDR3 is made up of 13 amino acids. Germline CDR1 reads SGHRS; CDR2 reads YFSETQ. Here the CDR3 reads CASSFDSSYEQYF. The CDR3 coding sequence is TGCGCCAGCAGCTTCGACTCCTCCTACGAGCAGTACTTC.

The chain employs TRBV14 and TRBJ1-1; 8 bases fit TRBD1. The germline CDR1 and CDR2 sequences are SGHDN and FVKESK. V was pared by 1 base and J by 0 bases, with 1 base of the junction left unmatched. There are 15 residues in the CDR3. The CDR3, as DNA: TGTGCCAGCAGCCAAGGACAGGGGCTGAACACTGAAGCTTTCTTT. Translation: CASSQGQGLNTEAFF.

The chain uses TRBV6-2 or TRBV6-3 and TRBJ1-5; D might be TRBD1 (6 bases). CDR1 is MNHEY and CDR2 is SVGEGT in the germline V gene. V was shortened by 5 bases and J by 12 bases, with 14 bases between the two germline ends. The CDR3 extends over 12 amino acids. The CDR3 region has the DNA TGTGCCAGCAGTGACACCGACAGGCACCAGCATTTT. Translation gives CASSDTDRHQHF.

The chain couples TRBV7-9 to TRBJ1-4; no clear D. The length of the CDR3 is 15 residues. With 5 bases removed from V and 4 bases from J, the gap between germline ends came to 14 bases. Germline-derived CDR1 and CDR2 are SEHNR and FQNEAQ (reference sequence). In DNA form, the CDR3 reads TGTGCCAGCAGCCGAGAGACACGGCATAATGAAAAACTGTTTTTT. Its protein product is CASSRETRHNEKLFF.

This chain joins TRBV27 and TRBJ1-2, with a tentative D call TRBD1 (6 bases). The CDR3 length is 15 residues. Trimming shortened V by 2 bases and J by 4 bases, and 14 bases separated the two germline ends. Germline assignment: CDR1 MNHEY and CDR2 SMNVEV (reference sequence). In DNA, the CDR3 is TGTGCCAGCAGTTTAGGACAGTCGCCGATCTATGGCTACACCTTC. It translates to CASSLGQSPIYGYTF.

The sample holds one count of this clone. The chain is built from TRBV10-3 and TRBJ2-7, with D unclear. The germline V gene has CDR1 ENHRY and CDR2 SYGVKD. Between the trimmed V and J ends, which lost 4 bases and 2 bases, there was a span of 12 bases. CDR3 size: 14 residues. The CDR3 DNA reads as TGTGCCATCAGTGGCCCGACACCAACCTACGAGCAGTACTTC. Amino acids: CAISGPTPTYEQYF.

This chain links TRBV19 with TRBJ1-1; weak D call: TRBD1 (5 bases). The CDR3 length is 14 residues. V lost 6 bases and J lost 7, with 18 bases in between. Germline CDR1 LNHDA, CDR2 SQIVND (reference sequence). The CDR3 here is CASRHPGGANEAFF. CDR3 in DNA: TGTGCCAGTAGACACCCGGGAGGGGCTAATGAAGCTTTCTTT.

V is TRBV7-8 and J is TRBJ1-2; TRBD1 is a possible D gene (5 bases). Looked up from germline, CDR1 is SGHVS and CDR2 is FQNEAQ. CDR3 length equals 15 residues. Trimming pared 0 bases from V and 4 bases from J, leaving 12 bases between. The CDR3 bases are TGTGCCAGCAGCTTAGCATCAGGGTCAGGCTATGGCTACACCTTC. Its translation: CASSLASGSGYGYTF.

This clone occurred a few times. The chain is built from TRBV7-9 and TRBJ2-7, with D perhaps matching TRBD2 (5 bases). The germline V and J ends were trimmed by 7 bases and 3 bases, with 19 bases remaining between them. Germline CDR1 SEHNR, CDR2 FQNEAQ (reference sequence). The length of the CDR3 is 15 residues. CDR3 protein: CASTSYRGRNYEQYF. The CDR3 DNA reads TGTGCCAGCACCTCGTACCGGGGTCGGAACTACGAGCAGTACTTC. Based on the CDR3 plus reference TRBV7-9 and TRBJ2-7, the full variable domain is DTGVSQNPRHKITKRGQNVTFRCDPISEHNRLYWYRQTLGQGPEFLTYFQNEAQLEKSRLLSDRFSAERPKGSFSTLEIQRTEQGDSAMYLCASTSYRGRNYEQYFGPGTRLTVT.

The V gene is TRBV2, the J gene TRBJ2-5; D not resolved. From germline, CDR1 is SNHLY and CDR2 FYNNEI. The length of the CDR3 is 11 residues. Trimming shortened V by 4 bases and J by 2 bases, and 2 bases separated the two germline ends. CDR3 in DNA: TGTGCCAGCAGTGCACAAGAGACCCAGTACTTC. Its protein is CASSAQETQYF.